Following are 6 T cell receptor beta chains from one sample sequenced in a study of early stage breast cancer tumors. Sequencing was performed with immunoSEQ multiplex PCR; in TCRdb, only in-frame clones are kept and a portion is missing. In the table there are approximately 50,000 clones, about 80% of which are singletons. Sequences were obtained from blood. The receptor set was obtained from a person under 45 with breast cancer.

This chain links TRBV19 with TRBJ2-5, with 10 bases aligning to TRBD2. This CDR3 contains 14 residues. The germline V gene encodes CDR1 LNHDA and CDR2 SQIVND (reference sequence). V dropped 5 bases and J dropped 3; count of bases not matched to a gene: 3. This CDR3 is CASSYLAGEETQYF. CDR3 DNA: TGTGCCAGTAGTTACCTAGCGGGAGAAGAGACCCAGTACTTC.

The CDR3 DNA reads as TGTGCCAGCAGTTTATCAGGACAGGGGGCATTTGGCTACACCTTC. This translates into CASSLSGQGAFGYTF. J is TRBJ1-2 and V is TRBV27, with 11 bases lining up with TRBD1. From germline, CDR1 is MNHEY and CDR2 SMNVEV (reference sequence). J was trimmed by 7 bases and V by 0 bases; bases with no gene match: 4. The CDR3 contains 15 residues.

The chain uses TRBV29-1 and TRBJ1-1, with 7 bases lining up with TRBD1. V dropped 6 bases and J dropped 7; count of bases not matched to a gene: 5. The CDR3 is 11 residues long. CDR1 and CDR2 (germline): SQVTM, ANQGSEA. CDR3 region: CSVVQGNEAFF. The CDR3 DNA reads TGCAGCGTGGTACAGGGGAATGAAGCTTTCTTT.

This chain links TRBV7-3 with TRBJ2-3, with 8 bases that match TRBD1. CDR3 length: 16 residues. Per the germline V gene, CDR1 is SGHTA and CDR2 is FQGTGA. The trim removed 2 bases at V and 1 base at J, leaving 5 bases unmatched. The CDR3, as DNA: TGTGCCAGCAGCTTACAGGGGGCCCCTGGCACAGATACGCAGTATTTT. It codes for CASSLQGAPGTDTQYF.

V and J are TRBV2 and TRBJ1-5, with a weak D call TRBD1 (5 bases). The length of the CDR3 is 14 residues. V was cut by 3 bases and J by 4 bases, with 10 bases left in between. The V gene's germline CDR1 is SNHLY and CDR2 FYNNEI. The DNA of the CDR3 is TGTGCCAGCAGTGAGGGGCAGGGAAATCAGCCCCAGCATTTT. This codes for CASSEGQGNQPQHF.

This clone appeared a few times. This chain joins TRBV10-1 and TRBJ2-7; TRBD1 matches at 7 bases. Germline CDR1 reads WNHNN; CDR2 reads SYGVQD (reference sequence). CDR3 length equals 14 residues. Losses at the gene ends were 2 bases for V and 2 bases for J; bases not matched to a gene: 3. CDR3 in amino acids: CASSERDRPYEQYF. For the CDR3, the DNA is TGCGCCAGCAGTGAGCGGGACAGACCCTACGAGCAGTACTTC.